A single sample gave rise to the 2 T cell receptor beta chains below, sequenced in a study of identical twins. TCRdb re-called the 5' RACE reads through MiXCR, storing one row per CDR3 protein. The sample holds about 460,000 distinct CDR3 sequences, 14% seen once. The sample also formed part of further work on yellow fever vaccine responses in identical twins.

The material sequenced was CD4+ T cells sorted from blood. The source of these receptors is a woman aged 18-29 years in good health.

This clonotype was detected a few times. This chain uses TRBV9 with TRBJ2-7, with D hard to call. V lost 0 bases to trimming and J lost 5 bases, with 12 bases between them. Germline values: CDR1 SGDLS, CDR2 YYNGEE. The CDR3 is 14 residues long. CDR3 residues: CASSVGVGNDEQYF. The CDR3 DNA follows: TGTGCCAGCAGCGTAGGGGTGGGAAATGACGAGCAGTACTTC.

This clonotype came up a few times. V is TRBV28 and J is TRBJ2-1; 9 bases align to TRBD2. CDR1 is MDHEN, CDR2 SYDVKM, per germline. Trimming at V came to 6 bases and at J to 6 bases, leaving 6 bases not matched to a gene. This CDR3 spans 14 amino acids. Here the CDR3 DNA reads TGTGCCAGCAGAATCGGACTAGCGAGCAATGAGCAGTTCTTC. Its translation is CASRIGLASNEQFF. The full variable domain, with the rest looked up from reference TRBV28 and TRBJ2-1, is DVKVTQSSRYLVKRTGEKVFLECVQDMDHENMFWYRQDPGLGLRLIYFSYDVKMKEKGDIPEGYSVSREKKERFSLILESASTNQTSMYLCASRIGLASNEQFFGPGTRLTVL.